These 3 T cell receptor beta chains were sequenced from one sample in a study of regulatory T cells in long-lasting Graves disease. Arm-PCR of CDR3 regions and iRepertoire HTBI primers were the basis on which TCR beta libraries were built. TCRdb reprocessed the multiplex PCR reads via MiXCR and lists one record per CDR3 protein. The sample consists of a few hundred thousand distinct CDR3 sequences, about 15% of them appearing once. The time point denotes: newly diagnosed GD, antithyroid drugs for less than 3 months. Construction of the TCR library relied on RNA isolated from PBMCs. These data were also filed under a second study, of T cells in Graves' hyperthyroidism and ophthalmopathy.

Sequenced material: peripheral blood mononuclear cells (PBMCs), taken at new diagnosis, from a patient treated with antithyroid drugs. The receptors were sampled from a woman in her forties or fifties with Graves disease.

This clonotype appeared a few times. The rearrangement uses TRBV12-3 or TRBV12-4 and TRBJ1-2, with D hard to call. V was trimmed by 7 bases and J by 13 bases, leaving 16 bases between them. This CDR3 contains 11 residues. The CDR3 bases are TGTGCCAGCACCCCCGGTGGGCAATTCACCTTC. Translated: CASTPGGQFTF.

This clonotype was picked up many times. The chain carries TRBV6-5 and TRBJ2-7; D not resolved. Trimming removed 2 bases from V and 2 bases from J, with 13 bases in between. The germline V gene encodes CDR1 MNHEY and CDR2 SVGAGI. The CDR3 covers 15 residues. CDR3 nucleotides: TGTGCCAGCAGTTACGTTCGGCTACCCCCCTACGAGCAGTACTTC. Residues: CASSYVRLPPYEQYF.

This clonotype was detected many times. The CDR3 is CARGLDNSYEQYF. The DNA for the CDR3 is TGTGCTAGAGGACTAGATAATTCCTACGAGCAGTACTTC. V usage is TRBV12-5 and J usage is TRBJ2-7; 7 nucleotides agree with TRBD2. The germline CDR1 and CDR2 sequences are LGHNT and FRNRAP. The CDR3 contains 13 residues. The trim removed 9 bases at V and 1 base at J, leaving 6 bases unmatched.